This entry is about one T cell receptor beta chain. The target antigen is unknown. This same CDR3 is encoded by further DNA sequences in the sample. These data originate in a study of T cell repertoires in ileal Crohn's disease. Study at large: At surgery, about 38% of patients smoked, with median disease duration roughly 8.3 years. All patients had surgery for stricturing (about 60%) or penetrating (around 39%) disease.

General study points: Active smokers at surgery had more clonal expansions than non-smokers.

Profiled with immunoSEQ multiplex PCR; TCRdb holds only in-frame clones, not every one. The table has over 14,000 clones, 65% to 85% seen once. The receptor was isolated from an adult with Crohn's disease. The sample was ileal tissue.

CDR3 sequence: CASSLDRGDTEAFF. In DNA, the CDR3 is TGTGCCAGCAGCTTAGATCGCGGGGACACTGAAGCTTTCTTT. The chain employs TRBV11-2 and TRBJ1-1; no clear D. The CDR3 covers 14 residues. The V end lost 0 bases, the J end lost 3 bases, and 8 bases lay between the germline ends. The germline gives CDR1 SGHAT, CDR2 FQNNGV.